Reported below is one TCR beta chain. Its antigen remains unknown. Germline CDR1 and CDR2: MNHNS and SASEGT. The CDR3 spans 10 residues. V was trimmed by 6 bases and J by 5 bases, leaving 4 bases between them. This sample was taken from a study of T cells in localized non-small cell lung cancer. Study-level findings and limits: As only one tumor region underwent sequencing, heterogeneity remains possible. The study found T cell clonality highest in uninvolved adjacent lung, above tumor. Appearing in adjacent lung were a median about 59 of the top 100 tumor clones.

Only in-frame clones appear in the TCRdb table, and some are missing; sequencing was by immunoSEQ multiplex PCR. The profile shows 64,000 or so clones, roughly 90% of them singletons. The rearrangement links TRBV6-1 to TRBJ1-2, with D hard to call. The clonotype comes from a woman between 35 and 75 years old with stage I lung adenocarcinoma. Sample: peripheral blood, taken before any cancer treatment. CDR3 sequence (DNA): TGTGCCAGCAGAGGGTATGGCTACACCTTC. As protein: CASRGYGYTF.